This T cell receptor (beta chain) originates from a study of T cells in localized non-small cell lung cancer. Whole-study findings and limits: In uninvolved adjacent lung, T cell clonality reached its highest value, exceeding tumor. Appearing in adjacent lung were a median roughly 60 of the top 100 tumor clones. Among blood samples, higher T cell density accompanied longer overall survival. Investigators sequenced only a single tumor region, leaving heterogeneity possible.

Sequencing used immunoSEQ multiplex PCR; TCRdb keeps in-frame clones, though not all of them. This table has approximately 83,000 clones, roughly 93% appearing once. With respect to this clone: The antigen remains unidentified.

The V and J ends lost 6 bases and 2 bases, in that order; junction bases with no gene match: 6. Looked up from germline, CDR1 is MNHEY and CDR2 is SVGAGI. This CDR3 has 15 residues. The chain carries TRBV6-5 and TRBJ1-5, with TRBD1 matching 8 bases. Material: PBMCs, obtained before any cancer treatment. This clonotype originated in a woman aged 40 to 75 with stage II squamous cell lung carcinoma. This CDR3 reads CASSSDRGGNQPQHF. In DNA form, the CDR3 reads TGTGCCAGCAGCTCCGACAGGGGCGGCAATCAGCCCCAGCATTTT.